These 23 T cell receptor beta chains were sequenced from one sample in a study of shared clonotypes between healthy human individuals. Data came from immunoSEQ multiplex PCR; TCRdb stores just in-frame clones and leaves some out. The profile shows roughly 1.5 million clones, approximately 98% of them singletons. The sample taken for sequencing was naive CD4+ T cells sorted from blood. The subset is: CD45RA+ positively selected. The receptor source for this set is a man aged 25 to 45 in good health.

V gene TRBV15 combines with J gene TRBJ2-1, with D possibly matching TRBD2 (6 bases). Germline V gives CDR1 LNHNV, CDR2 YYDKDF (reference sequence). The CDR3 extends over 18 amino acids. The V end lost 0 bases, the J end lost 5 bases, and 20 bases lay between the germline ends. CDR3 in amino acids: CATSRDQGRLGMDNEQFF. The CDR3 coding sequence is TGTGCCACCAGCAGAGACCAAGGGAGGCTAGGAATGGACAATGAGCAGTTCTTC.

The V gene is TRBV10-1, the J gene TRBJ2-5, with unresolved D. Trimming left V 2 bases short and J 5 bases short, with 9 bases between. CDR3 length: 13 amino acids. Germline CDR1 WNHNN, CDR2 SYGVQD (reference sequence). The DNA of the CDR3 is TGCGCCAGCAGTGAGCTAGGTTCGGAGACCCAGTACTTC. Protein product: CASSELGSETQYF.

V is TRBV15 and J is TRBJ2-1, with a possible D match to TRBD2 (6 bases). The CDR3 is 16 residues long. Germline V gene lookup returns CDR1 LNHNV and CDR2 YYDKDF (reference sequence). V lost 2 bases and J lost 7, with 18 bases in between. Written as DNA, the CDR3 is TGTGCCACCAGCAGAAGACCGGGAGATTCGCGAAATGAGCAGTTCTTC. It translates to CATSRRPGDSRNEQFF. Variable domain in full (rest from reference TRBV15 and TRBJ2-1): DAMVIQNPRYQVTQFGKPVTLSCSQTLNHNVMYWYQQKSSQAPKLLFHYYDKDFNNEADTPDNFQSRRPNTSFCFLDIRSPGLGDTAMYLCATSRRPGDSRNEQFFGPGTRLTVL.

The chain carries TRBV6-6 and TRBJ2-5; perhaps TRBD1 as D (6 bases). In germline, CDR1 is MNHNY, CDR2 SVGAGI (reference sequence). This CDR3 comprises 13 residues. Trimming cost V 6 bases and J 1 base, with 9 bases left between them. CDR3 sequence: CASSRTVQETQYF. CDR3 DNA: TGTGCCAGCAGCCGGACAGTCCAAGAGACCCAGTACTTC.

V usage is TRBV6-5 and J usage is TRBJ2-1, with 8 bases aligning to TRBD2. This CDR3 has 16 amino acids. Germline assignment: CDR1 MNHEY and CDR2 SVGAGI. V lost 0 bases to trimming and J lost 5 bases; unmatched junction nucleotides: 6. Here the CDR3 DNA reads TGTGCCAGCAGTTACTCGACAGCGGGAGTCCACAATGAGCAGTTCTTC. Its protein is CASSYSTAGVHNEQFF.

This CDR3 reads CASKRRDYEQYF. The CDR3 DNA follows: TGTGCCAGTAAGCGGAGGGACTACGAGCAGTACTTC. J is TRBJ2-5 and V is TRBV11-3; tentatively, D is TRBD2 (6 bases). The DNA end favors TRBJ2-7, so the J call may be wrong. The CDR3 extends over 12 amino acids. Per the germline V gene, CDR1 is SGHNT and CDR2 is YENEEA.

The V and J genes are TRBV5-1 and TRBJ2-7; D uncertain. This CDR3 has 14 residues. V was cut by 2 bases and J by 1 base, with 10 bases left in between. Germline V gives CDR1 SGHRS, CDR2 YFSETQ. The CDR3 loop reads CASSFESHSYEQYF. CDR3 coding DNA: TGCGCCAGCAGCTTCGAGAGCCATTCCTACGAGCAGTACTTC.

The chain is built from TRBV28 and TRBJ2-7, with D possibly matching TRBD2 (6 bases). Trimming pared 1 base from V and 6 bases from J, leaving 13 bases between. There are 14 residues in the CDR3. CDR1 and CDR2 (germline): MDHEN, SYDVKM. CDR3 in amino acids: CASSLSRGAGEQYF. CDR3 in DNA: TGTGCCAGCAGTTTATCGCGGGGAGCGGGCGAGCAGTACTTC.

The chain employs TRBV7-8 and TRBJ1-5; D may be TRBD1 (5 bases). Looked up from germline, CDR1 is SGHVS and CDR2 is FQNEAQ. V was trimmed by 0 bases and J by 12 bases, leaving 9 bases between them. CDR3 size: 12 residues. CDR3 sequence (DNA): TGTGCCAGCAGCTTAGCCCGGGACCACCAGCATTTT. Translation gives CASSLARDHQHF. Full variable domain (outside the CDR3, taken from reference TRBV7-8 and TRBJ1-5): GAGVSQSPRYKVAKRGQDVALRCDPISGHVSLFWYQQALGQGPEFLTYFQNEAQLDKSGLPSDRFFAERPEGSVSTLKIQRTQQEDSAVYLCASSLARDHQHFGDGTRLSIL.

The chain employs TRBV11-2 and TRBJ2-2, with D perhaps TRBD2 (6 bases). With 5 bases removed from V and 8 bases from J, the gap between germline ends came to 18 bases. Germline V CDR1 and CDR2: SGHAT, FQNNGV. This CDR3 is 15 amino acids long. Here the CDR3 DNA reads TGTGCCAGCAGCCCCAATTGGGGGGAAGGAGGGGAGCTGTTTTTT. This translates into CASSPNWGEGGELFF.

This rearrangement joins TRBV7-2 to TRBJ2-2, with 11 bases identical to TRBD2. The CDR3 covers 16 residues. Trimming took 1 base from V and 8 from J; bases not matched to a gene: 6. Germline assignment: CDR1 SGHTA and CDR2 FQGNSA. This chain's CDR3 is CASSLEASGRYGELFF. The CDR3 bases are TGTGCCAGCAGCTTAGAGGCTAGCGGGAGGTATGGGGAGCTGTTTTTT.

The chain links TRBV7-2 to TRBJ2-2, with 16 bases that match TRBD2. The CDR3 has 17 amino acids. The germline gives CDR1 SGHTA, CDR2 FQGNSA. J lost 5 bases, V lost 3 bases, and 3 bases had no gene match. The CDR3 region is CASSFPGLAGGTGELFF. Written as DNA, the CDR3 is TGTGCCAGCAGCTTTCCGGGACTAGCGGGAGGGACCGGGGAGCTGTTTTTT.

Here the CDR3 DNA reads TGCGCCAGCAGCCAAGCAATGGGAAACACCATATATTTT. Protein product: CASSQAMGNTIYF. The chain combines TRBV4-3 with TRBJ1-3; no clear D. CDR1 is LGHNA, CDR2 YSLEER, per germline. This CDR3 has 13 residues. Trimming took off 1 base at V and 4 bases at J, with 5 bases between the two ends.

The chain couples TRBV27 to TRBJ2-2; no clear D gene. CDR3 length: 14 residues. V was clipped by 6 bases and J by 8 bases, with 16 bases between them. CDR1 is MNHEY and CDR2 is SMNVEV in the germline V gene (reference sequence). The CDR3 DNA reads as TGTGCCAGCAGGACTGATAGAACACCTGGGGAGCTGTTTTTT. Amino acids: CASRTDRTPGELFF.

The chain employs TRBV15 and TRBJ2-7; 7 nucleotides align to TRBD2. V lost 0 bases, J lost 2 bases, and 16 bases stayed unmatched. The V gene's germline CDR1 is LNHNV and CDR2 YYDKDF (reference sequence). This CDR3 region has 19 residues. CDR3 DNA: TGTGCCACCAGCAGAGATAGTTTGGTGGGAGCGGGACTCGCCTACGAGCAGTACTTC. This codes for CATSRDSLVGAGLAYEQYF.

The chain employs TRBV5-1 and TRBJ2-7, with 9 bases fitting TRBD2. CDR3 length equals 14 residues. After removal of 3 bases from V and 5 bases from J, the junction contained 6 bases not matched to a gene. The germline V gene encodes CDR1 SGHRS and CDR2 YFSETQ. CDR3 coding DNA: TGCGCCAGCAGCTCTCTTAGCGGGAGTAACGAGCAGTACTTC. This codes for CASSSLSGSNEQYF.

The CDR3 loop reads CASSVALSTPPLYYEQYF. The CDR3 nucleotides read TGTGCCAGCAGCGTAGCCCTCTCGACACCCCCGCTATACTACGAGCAGTACTTC. The V call is TRBV9, the J call TRBJ2-7, with D unresolved. V was cut by 0 bases and J by 3 bases, with 22 bases left in between. The CDR3 length is 18 residues. Germline V gene lookup returns CDR1 SGDLS and CDR2 YYNGEE.

V and J are TRBV10-1 and TRBJ1-1, with D hard to call. The CDR3 is 12 amino acids. Deletions cut 2 bases from V and 10 bases from J, with 11 bases between. Germline CDR1 reads WNHNN; CDR2 reads SYGVQD (reference sequence). CDR3 bases: TGCGCCAGCAGTGAGAGCGGGCGCGGAGCTTTCTTT. Its protein is CASSESGRGAFF.

The chain uses TRBV9 and TRBJ2-3; 10 positions match TRBD2. Trimming took 4 bases from V and 3 from J; bases not matched to a gene: 8. CDR1 and CDR2 (germline): SGDLS, YYNGEE. This CDR3 contains 16 residues. The CDR3 DNA follows: TGTGCCAGCAGCCCCCGGGGAGCGGGAGGGACAGATACGCAGTATTTT. Its protein is CASSPRGAGGTDTQYF.

The genes are TRBV4-3 and TRBJ1-1; no clear D gene. V lost 2 bases and J 1 base, leaving 11 bases between the germline ends. Germline-derived CDR1 and CDR2 are LGHNA and YSLEER. CDR3 size: 15 residues. In DNA, the CDR3 is TGCGCCAGCAGCCAATACGGAAGACAGAACACTGAAGCTTTCTTT. It is translated as CASSQYGRQNTEAFF.

The chain joins TRBV6-4 to TRBJ2-3, with 7 nucleotides matching TRBD1. Germline loops: CDR1 MRHNA, CDR2 SNTAGT. CDR3 length: 14 amino acids. V trimming: 6 bases; J trimming: 2 bases; junction bases outside the gene matches: 5. In nucleotides, the CDR3 is TGTGCCAGCAGGCAGACAGGGAACACAGATACGCAGTATTTT. Translated, it gives CASRQTGNTDTQYF.

The chain recombines TRBV10-2 with TRBJ2-1; TRBD2 matches at 14 bases. CDR1 is WSHSY and CDR2 is SAAADI in the germline V gene. This CDR3 is built from 18 residues. The V gene end was trimmed by 10 bases and the J gene end by 0 bases; junction bases not matched to a gene: 11. CDR3 coding DNA: TGCGCCACCAGGGGACTAGCGGGAGTTAGCAGCTCCTACAATGAGCAGTTCTTC. It encodes CATRGLAGVSSSYNEQFF.

DNA for the CDR3: TGCGCCAGCAGCTTGGAAAAGGGGTGGGGGTTCTTC. Its translation is CASSLEKGWGFF. The chain links TRBV5-1 to TRBJ2-1; tentative D call: TRBD1 (5 bases). V was trimmed by 0 bases and J by 15 bases, leaving 13 bases between them. Germline CDR1 reads SGHRS; CDR2 reads YFSETQ. The CDR3 runs to 12 residues.